These 22 T cell receptor beta chains originate from one sample sequenced in a study of control samples from healthy donors and cancer patients. This table comes from immunoSEQ multiplex PCR, and its TCRdb copy is limited to in-frame clones, with some not included. Of around 50,000 clones in the sample, 85% to 95% were seen once. The sample consisted of blood. These receptors all come from a man under 40 in good health.

The chain recombines TRBV15 with TRBJ2-1; the match to TRBD2 covers 16 bases. This CDR3 has 16 amino acids. Germline lookup yields CDR1 LNHNV and CDR2 YYDKDF (reference sequence). V gave up 5 bases and J gave up 9 bases; unmatched junction bases: 7. The CDR3: CATSSGTSGRAVEQFF. DNA of the CDR3: TGTGCCACCAGCTCCGGGACTAGCGGGAGGGCCGTTGAGCAGTTCTTC.

The chain combines TRBV5-5 with TRBJ1-1, with TRBD1 matching 8 bases. Germline CDR1 reads SGHKS; CDR2 reads YYEKEE (reference sequence). The CDR3 consists of 14 residues. The junction had 7 bases not matched to a gene; V was cut back by 2 bases and J by 7 bases. The CDR3 DNA reads as TGTGCCAGCAGCTTTATAACAGGGGGAGGTGAAGCTTTCTTT. Its protein product is CASSFITGGGEAFF.

The chain is built from TRBV7-2 and TRBJ2-3, with TRBD1 matching 7 bases. Losses at the gene ends were 5 bases for V and 5 bases for J; bases not matched to a gene: 4. The CDR3 sequence is 13 residues long. The germline V gene encodes CDR1 SGHTA and CDR2 FQGNSA. CDR3 coding DNA: TGTGCCAGCAGCCCCCGACAGGGAGATACGCAGTATTTT. Protein sequence: CASSPRQGDTQYF.

V and J are TRBV28 and TRBJ2-7; D gene unclear. Trimming cost V 3 bases and J 5 bases, with 11 bases left between them. Germline CDR1 reads MDHEN; CDR2 reads SYDVKM. The CDR3 is 13 residues long. CDR3 nucleotide sequence: TGTGCCAGCAGTTTCCCACCGCTAAACGAGCAGTACTTC. Translating it yields CASSFPPLNEQYF.

This clone was counted a single time. This rearrangement joins TRBV5-4 to TRBJ2-6; D is possibly TRBD1 (5 bases). V was clipped by 0 bases and J by 0 bases, with 10 bases between them. CDR3 length: 17 residues. The V gene's germline CDR1 is SGHNT and CDR2 YYREEE (reference sequence). The CDR3 nucleotides read TGTGCCAGCAGCTTGGGTCGACAGACCTCTGGGGCCAACGTCCTGACTTTC. Amino acid sequence: CASSLGRQTSGANVLTF.

V gene TRBV3-1 (or the pseudogene TRBV3-2) combines with J gene TRBJ2-6; no reliable D call. The length of the CDR3 is 20 residues. Trimming stripped 0 bases from V and 0 bases from J, with 18 bases between. The germline V gene has CDR1 LGHDT and CDR2 YNNKEL (reference sequence). CDR3 nucleotide sequence: TGTGCCAGCAGCCAAGATTTTTTGCACAGTCTACTCTCTGGGGCCAACGTCCTGACTTTC. This encodes CASSQDFLHSLLSGANVLTF.

CDR3 residues: CASSRGLLSSYNEQFF. The CDR3 DNA sequence: TGCGCCAGCAGCCGCGGACTGTTGAGCTCCTACAATGAGCAGTTCTTC. The V gene is TRBV4-1, the J gene TRBJ2-1; D is possibly TRBD2 (5 bases). The V gene lost 4 bases and the J gene lost 0 bases, with 13 bases spanning the gap. In germline, CDR1 is MGHRA, CDR2 YSYEKL. CDR3 size: 16 residues.

CDR3 coding DNA: TGTGCCAGCAGTGACTCTGTTGAGGGAGGCACAGATACGCAGTATTTT. Translated: CASSDSVEGGTDTQYF. The gene calls are TRBV6-4 and TRBJ2-3; TRBD2 might be the D (5 bases). The germline V gene encodes CDR1 MRHNA and CDR2 SNTAGT. The CDR3 length is 16 residues. The germline V and J ends were trimmed by 0 bases and 1 base, with 11 bases remaining between them.

The rearrangement joins TRBV18 to TRBJ2-5; TRBD2 aligns across 9 bases. This CDR3 has 16 residues. Per germline, CDR1 KGHSH and CDR2 LQKENI. The V and J ends lost 2 bases and 2 bases, in that order; junction bases with no gene match: 6. CDR3 DNA: TGTGCCAGCTCACCATTCCTAGCGGGATCTCAAGAGACCCAGTACTTC. It codes for CASSPFLAGSQETQYF.

The chain has TRBV5-4 and TRBJ1-1; D gene uncertain. The CDR3 has 15 residues. V was pared by 0 bases and J by 0 bases, with 9 bases between. Germline-derived CDR1 and CDR2 are SGHNT and YYREEE (reference sequence). The CDR3 reads CASSLGKALNTEAFF. The DNA of the CDR3 is TGTGCCAGCAGCTTGGGGAAGGCCCTGAACACTGAAGCTTTCTTT.

The genes are TRBV28 and TRBJ2-3; D gene unclear. The CDR3 sequence is 13 residues long. Germline V CDR1 and CDR2: MDHEN, SYDVKM. Trimming cost V 3 bases and J 4 bases, with 8 bases left between them. CDR3 sequence: CASSFRFADTQYF. CDR3 DNA sequence: TGTGCCAGCAGTTTCCGTTTCGCAGATACGCAGTATTTT.

In this sample, this clone turned up once. V usage is TRBV12-3 or TRBV12-4 and J usage is TRBJ2-3; D is uncertain. With 7 bases removed from V and 0 bases from J, the gap between germline ends came to 2 bases. The CDR3 totals 11 residues. The CDR3 loop is CASTSTDTQYF. DNA of the CDR3: TGTGCCAGCACTAGCACAGATACGCAGTATTTT.

CDR3 sequence (DNA): TGTGCCATCAGTGAGTCCGGCGGGTTCAGCTCCTACGAGCAGTACTTC. Translation gives CAISESGGFSSYEQYF. The rearrangement uses TRBV10-3 and TRBJ2-7; possibly TRBD2 for D (5 bases). Germline assignment: CDR1 ENHRY and CDR2 SYGVKD. Trimming removed 0 bases from V and 0 bases from J, with 12 bases in between. The CDR3 runs 16 residues.

The chain combines TRBV12-3 or TRBV12-4 with TRBJ1-1; D unresolved. Trimming took off 1 base at V and 1 base at J, with 4 bases between the two ends. This CDR3 region has 13 residues. For the CDR3, the DNA is TGTGCCAGCAGTTTAGGGCGGAACACTGAAGCTTTCTTT. This translates into CASSLGRNTEAFF.

V and J are TRBV4-2 and TRBJ2-2, with 8 bases identical to TRBD2. After removal of 1 base from V and 5 bases from J, the junction contained 9 bases not matched to a gene. The germline CDR1 and CDR2 sequences are LGHNA and YNFKEQ. The CDR3 totals 17 residues. CDR3 loop: CASSQVGAGGWTGELFF. CDR3 coding DNA: TGTGCCAGCAGCCAAGTTGGGGCGGGAGGATGGACCGGGGAGCTGTTTTTT.

The chain combines TRBV9 with TRBJ2-5; 7 nucleotides align to TRBD1. The CDR3 sequence is 14 residues long. Germline CDR1 is SGDLS and CDR2 is YYNGEE. Germline trimming cut 3 bases from V and 1 base from J; bases unmatched to any gene: 3. Here the CDR3 reads CASSAPGGQETQYF. The DNA for the CDR3 is TGTGCCAGCAGCGCCCCAGGGGGCCAAGAGACCCAGTACTTC. The full variable domain, rest sourced from reference TRBV9 and TRBJ2-5, is DSGVTQTPKHLITATGQRVTLRCSPRSGDLSVYWYQQSLDQGLQFLIQYYNGEERAKGNILERFSAQQFPDLHSELNLSSLELGDSALYFCASSAPGGQETQYFGPGTRLLVL.

The rearrangement uses TRBV5-1 and TRBJ2-7, with 8 bases that match TRBD1. This CDR3 region has 16 residues. With V trimmed by 0 bases and J by 2 bases, 7 bases remained unmatched. Germline CDR1 SGHRS, CDR2 YFSETQ. As DNA, the CDR3 is TGCGCCAGCAGCTTGGGACCCGGGGGACAGGCCTACGAGCAGTACTTC. This codes for CASSLGPGGQAYEQYF.

DNA for the CDR3: TGTGCCAGCAGCTTAGGTGGACAGTTTGCGAACACCGGGGAGCTGTTTTTT. It specifies CASSLGGQFANTGELFF. The J gene is TRBJ2-2, the V gene TRBV13; D is perhaps TRBD1 (6 bases). Trimming took off 0 bases at V and 0 bases at J, with 11 bases between the two ends. The V gene's germline CDR1 is PRHDT and CDR2 FYEKMQ (reference sequence). The CDR3 covers 17 residues.

V and J are TRBV27 and TRBJ2-7, with D possibly matching TRBD2 (5 bases). The CDR3 has 13 amino acids. V lost 0 bases to trimming and J lost 5 bases, with 8 bases between them. Per germline, CDR1 MNHEY and CDR2 SMNVEV (reference sequence). CDR3 sequence (DNA): TGTGCCAGCAGTTTATCAGGGAGAAACGAGCAGTACTTC. Residues: CASSLSGRNEQYF.

About this clone: This same CDR3 is encoded by further DNA sequences in the sample. The rearrangement joins TRBV6-5 to TRBJ2-5; 12 nucleotides align to TRBD2. CDR1 and CDR2 (germline): MNHEY, SVGAGI. The CDR3 loop spans 15 amino acids. Trimming cost V 4 bases and J 5 bases; bases outside gene matches: 5. The CDR3 protein is CASSWLAGGPETQYF. The CDR3 DNA sequence: TGTGCCAGCAGTTGGCTAGCGGGGGGGCCGGAGACCCAGTACTTC.

The J gene is TRBJ2-7, the V gene TRBV18, with D possibly being TRBD2 (5 bases). Trimming took off 0 bases at V and 1 base at J, with 13 bases between the two ends. In germline, CDR1 is KGHSH, CDR2 LQKENI. The CDR3 is 16 amino acids. The CDR3 region has the DNA TGTGCCAGCTCACCACCGGGTTCGGGAACGTCCTACGAGCAGTACTTC. Translating gives CASSPPGSGTSYEQYF.

The chain uses TRBV19 and TRBJ2-7, with D maybe TRBD2 (6 bases). The V end was cut by 3 bases, the J end by 3 bases, with 15 bases between. The CDR3 has 15 amino acids. CDR1 and CDR2 from the germline V gene are LNHDA and SQIVND (reference sequence). The CDR3 sequence is CASSIVGGTYYEQYF. CDR3 in DNA: TGTGCCAGTAGTATCGTGGGCGGGACTTACTACGAGCAGTACTTC. Drawing the rest from reference TRBV19 and TRBJ2-7, the complete variable domain is DGGITQSPKYLFRKEGQNVTLSCEQNLNHDAMYWYRQDPGQGLRLIYYSQIVNDFQKGDIAEGYSVSREKKESFPLTVTSAQKNPTAFYLCASSIVGGTYYEQYFGPGTRLTVT.